A selection of T cell receptor beta chains follows, all from one sample in a study of T cells in Graves' hyperthyroidism and ophthalmopathy. TCRdb reanalysed the multiplex PCR reads using MiXCR and keeps one entry per CDR3 protein. The sample lists about 480,000 distinct CDR3 sequences, around a quarter occurring once. Source material: blood. The receptors shown here come from a woman aged 25 to 39 with Graves' ophthalmopathy. Both conserved end residues are part of each CDR3. A D gene is named only where the DNA matches it firmly. Clone size appears in some rows only: once, few, many, or a class for an expanded clone.

clone size: many; CDR3 length: 17; D gene: .; V gene: TRBV12-3/TRBV12-4; J gene: TRBJ1-5; CDR3 DNA: TGTGCCAGCAGTAAAAAAGGACAGACTTCTAGCAATCAGCCCCAGCATTTT; CDR3 protein: CASSKKGQTSSNQPQHF
clone size: many; CDR3 length: 16; D gene: .; V gene: TRBV4-2; J gene: TRBJ1-1; CDR3 DNA: TGTGCCAGCAGCCAAGTAATTAGAAAAGGGAACACTGAAGCTTTCTTT; CDR3 protein: CASSQVIRKGNTEAFF
clone size: many; CDR3 length: 16; D gene: TRBD2; V gene: TRBV4-2; J gene: TRBJ2-7; CDR3 DNA: TGTGCCAGCAGCCAAGTTAATCTAGCGGGTACCTACGAGCAGTACTTC; CDR3 protein: CASSQVNLAGTYEQYF
clone size: .; CDR3 length: 16; D gene: TRBD2; V gene: TRBV7-2; J gene: TRBJ2-5; CDR3 DNA: TGTGCCAGCAGCTTAACTAGCGGGGGGATACAAGAGACCCAGTACTTC; CDR3 protein: CASSLTSGGIQETQYF
clone size: .; CDR3 length: 15; D gene: .; V gene: TRBV11-2; J gene: TRBJ1-6; CDR3 DNA: TGTGCCAGCAGCTTAGGGGCGACAGATAATTCACCCCTCCACTTT; CDR3 protein: CASSLGATDNSPLHF
clone size: few; CDR3 length: 15; D gene: TRBD1; V gene: TRBV4-1; J gene: TRBJ1-1; CDR3 DNA: TGCGCCAGCAGCCCTTGGGAGGGGGCCAACACTGAAGCTTTCTTT; CDR3 protein: CASSPWEGANTEAFF
clone size: .; CDR3 length: 16; D gene: .; V gene: TRBV4-1; J gene: TRBJ2-3; CDR3 DNA: TGCGCCAGCAGCCAACAGAGGACCGCTAGCACAGATACGCAGTATTTT; CDR3 protein: CASSQQRTASTDTQYF
clone size: many; CDR3 length: 13; D gene: TRBD1; V gene: TRBV30; J gene: TRBJ2-2; CDR3 DNA: TGTGCCTGTTCGGGACAGGGGGCCGGGGAGCTGTTTTTT; CDR3 protein: CACSGQGAGELFF
clone size: many; CDR3 length: 14; D gene: .; V gene: TRBV3-1; J gene: TRBJ1-1; CDR3 DNA: TGTGCCAGCAGCCCCAGGATGTCCCGTACTGAAGCTTTCTTT; CDR3 protein: CASSPRMSRTEAFF
clone size: many; CDR3 length: 13; D gene: TRBD1; V gene: TRBV20-1; J gene: TRBJ1-1; CDR3 DNA: TGCAGTGCTAGAGATGGGGACAGGAGTGAAGCTTTCTTT; CDR3 protein: CSARDGDRSEAFF
clone size: many; CDR3 length: 15; D gene: TRBD1; V gene: TRBV5-1; J gene: TRBJ2-7; CDR3 DNA: TGCGCCAGCAGCTTGGGTGGGACAGGGACCTACGAGCAGTACTTC; CDR3 protein: CASSLGGTGTYEQYF
clone size: many; CDR3 length: 17; D gene: .; V gene: TRBV11-2; J gene: TRBJ1-3; CDR3 DNA: TGTGCCAGCAGCTTAGACGGGCGTCCTGACTCTGGAAACACCATATATTTT; CDR3 protein: CASSLDGRPDSGNTIYF
clone size: few; CDR3 length: 15; D gene: TRBD1; V gene: TRBV6-1; J gene: TRBJ1-1; CDR3 DNA: TGTGCCAGCAGTCAACGGGACAGGCTGAACACTGAAGCTTTCTTT; CDR3 protein: CASSQRDRLNTEAFF
clone size: many; CDR3 length: 14; D gene: .; V gene: TRBV15; J gene: TRBJ1-1; CDR3 DNA: TGTGCCACCAGCAGAGATCCAGGGGACACTGAAGCTTTCTTT; CDR3 protein: CATSRDPGDTEAFF
clone size: few; CDR3 length: 15; D gene: .; V gene: TRBV3-1; J gene: TRBJ2-7; CDR3 DNA: TGTGCCAGCAGCCAAGGTCAAGGACGGATCTACGAGCAGTACTTC; CDR3 protein: CASSQGQGRIYEQYF
clone size: many; CDR3 length: 13; D gene: TRBD2; V gene: TRBV2; J gene: TRBJ2-7; CDR3 DNA: TGTGCCAGTGCGGGAGGAATCGGATACGAGCAGTACTTC; CDR3 protein: CASAGGIGYEQYF
clone size: .; CDR3 length: 16; D gene: .; V gene: TRBV11-1; J gene: TRBJ1-3; CDR3 DNA: TGTGCCAGCAGCTTAACATCCTATGGCTCTGGAAACACCATATATTTT; CDR3 protein: CASSLTSYGSGNTIYF
clone size: many; CDR3 length: 14; D gene: TRBD1; V gene: TRBV20-1; J gene: TRBJ2-6; CDR3 DNA: TGCAGTGCTACAGGGGGCACTGGGGCCAACGTCCTGACTTTC; CDR3 protein: CSATGGTGANVLTF
clone size: many; CDR3 length: 14; D gene: .; V gene: TRBV11-2; J gene: TRBJ2-7; CDR3 DNA: TGTGCCAGCAGCCTCGGGACTGTCGCCTACGAGCAGTACTTC; CDR3 protein: CASSLGTVAYEQYF
clone size: once; CDR3 length: 15; D gene: TRBD1; V gene: TRBV6-2/TRBV6-3; J gene: TRBJ2-7; CDR3 DNA: TGTGCCAGCAGTTACGGGGGCACAGGGGGCGTCGAGCAGTACTTC; CDR3 protein: CASSYGGTGGVEQYF
clone size: .; CDR3 length: 15; D gene: .; V gene: TRBV6-2/TRBV6-3; J gene: TRBJ2-2; CDR3 DNA: TGTGCCAGCAGTTACACCGGGACAAACACCGGGGAGCTGTTTTTT; CDR3 protein: CASSYTGTNTGELFF
clone size: many; CDR3 length: 12; D gene: .; V gene: TRBV14; J gene: TRBJ2-7; CDR3 DNA: TGTGCCAGCAGCCAAATGTCTTACGAGCAGTACTTC; CDR3 protein: CASSQMSYEQYF
clone size: many; CDR3 length: 13; D gene: .; V gene: TRBV2; J gene: TRBJ1-5; CDR3 DNA: TGTGCCAGCACGGCAGGGGTGTATCAGCCCCAGCATTTT; CDR3 protein: CASTAGVYQPQHF
clone size: many; CDR3 length: 11; D gene: .; V gene: TRBV20-1; J gene: TRBJ2-5; CDR3 DNA: TGCGGTGCGGGGCCTGGAGAGACCCAGTACTTC; CDR3 protein: CGAGPGETQYF
clone size: few; CDR3 length: 15; D gene: TRBD2; V gene: TRBV7-3; J gene: TRBJ2-5; CDR3 DNA: TGTGCCAGCTCTAGCGGGGGGCGGAGGCAAGAGACCCAGTACTTC; CDR3 protein: CASSSGGRRQETQYF
clone size: .; CDR3 length: 15; D gene: TRBD1; V gene: TRBV5-1; J gene: TRBJ1-2; CDR3 DNA: TGCGCCAGCAGCAAATTCCGGGACAGGGGCTATGGCTACACCTTC; CDR3 protein: CASSKFRDRGYGYTF
clone size: .; CDR3 length: 17; D gene: .; V gene: TRBV4-1; J gene: TRBJ1-1; CDR3 DNA: TGCGCCAGCAGCCAAGATGAGCAGGAGAAGATGAACACTGAAGCTTTCTTT; CDR3 protein: CASSQDEQEKMNTEAFF
clone size: many; CDR3 length: 14; D gene: .; V gene: TRBV11-2; J gene: TRBJ1-3; CDR3 DNA: TGTGCCAGCAGCGTGACAGATCCTGGAAACACCATATATTTT; CDR3 protein: CASSVTDPGNTIYF
clone size: many; CDR3 length: 15; D gene: TRBD1; V gene: TRBV29-1; J gene: TRBJ1-1; CDR3 DNA: TGCAGCGCGAGACAGGGGGCAGTGGGGAACACTGAAGCTTTCTTT; CDR3 protein: CSARQGAVGNTEAFF
clone size: many; CDR3 length: 15; D gene: TRBD1; V gene: TRBV6-5; J gene: TRBJ2-7; CDR3 DNA: TGTGCCAGCAGTTACTCACGGACAGGGGATAGGGAGCAGTACTTC; CDR3 protein: CASSYSRTGDREQYF
clone size: many; CDR3 length: 14; D gene: TRBD1; V gene: TRBV20-1; J gene: TRBJ1-2; CDR3 DNA: TGCAGTGCTAGCAAACCGACAGGGGGCTATGGCTACACCTTC; CDR3 protein: CSASKPTGGYGYTF
clone size: many; CDR3 length: 13; D gene: .; V gene: TRBV12-3/TRBV12-4; J gene: TRBJ1-1; CDR3 DNA: TGTGCCAGCAGTTTAGCGCCCGCCCTAAAAGCTTTCTTT; CDR3 protein: CASSLAPALKAFF
clone size: .; CDR3 length: 14; D gene: TRBD1; V gene: TRBV25-1; J gene: TRBJ1-1; CDR3 DNA: TGTGCCAGCAGTGTCGGACAGGGGCGGACTGAAGCTTTCTTT; CDR3 protein: CASSVGQGRTEAFF
clone size: once; CDR3 length: 16; D gene: TRBD1; V gene: TRBV5-1; J gene: TRBJ2-7; CDR3 DNA: TGCGCCAGCAGCTCGTTGGTGACAGGGCGAGGCTACGAGCAGTACTTC; CDR3 protein: CASSSLVTGRGYEQYF
clone size: .; CDR3 length: 15; D gene: TRBD2; V gene: TRBV6-1; J gene: TRBJ2-7; CDR3 DNA: TGTGCCAGCAGAGCCGGGACTAGCGATTCCTACGAGCAGTACTTC; CDR3 protein: CASRAGTSDSYEQYF
clone size: few; CDR3 length: 17; D gene: TRBD1; V gene: TRBV11-2; J gene: TRBJ1-4; CDR3 DNA: TGTGCCAGCAGCTTAATCGGGACAGGGGTTATTGGGGAAAAACTGTTTTTT; CDR3 protein: CASSLIGTGVIGEKLFF
clone size: few; CDR3 length: 15; D gene: .; V gene: TRBV6-5; J gene: TRBJ2-7; CDR3 DNA: TGTGCCAGCAGTTTCGGGGCCAGCAGGAGCTACGAGCAGTACTTC; CDR3 protein: CASSFGASRSYEQYF
clone size: .; CDR3 length: 14; D gene: TRBD2; V gene: TRBV10-3; J gene: TRBJ2-5; CDR3 DNA: TGTGCCATCAAGCCCGGGACTAGCGAAGAGACCCAGTACTTC; CDR3 protein: CAIKPGTSEETQYF
clone size: .; CDR3 length: 14; D gene: .; V gene: TRBV2; J gene: TRBJ2-2; CDR3 DNA: TGTGCCAGCGGGGTTGGCAGGGGCAGCGGGGAGCTGTTTTTT; CDR3 protein: CASGVGRGSGELFF
clone size: many; CDR3 length: 16; D gene: TRBD1; V gene: TRBV19; J gene: TRBJ2-5; CDR3 DNA: TGTGCCAGTAGTATAGGAGGGACAGGGGGCGAGGAGACCCAGTACTTC; CDR3 protein: CASSIGGTGGEETQYF